This T cell receptor (beta chain) derives from a study of cytomegalovirus exposure and HLA in healthy donors. Losses at the gene ends were 6 bases for V and 4 bases for J; bases not matched to a gene: 9. CDR1 and CDR2 from the germline V gene are SGHDT and YYEEEE. This CDR3 comprises 14 residues. Study-level findings and limits: Confirmation was obtained in vitro that a few CMV-associated chains are specific for CMV antigens.

To note about this clone: Antigen unknown.

Here immunoSEQ multiplex PCR was the method, and the copy in TCRdb shows in-frame clones only, minus some. The sample comprises about 130,000 clones, roughly nine tenths of which are singletons, and roughly 1.2% rests with the top ten. What was sequenced was PBMCs. The rearrangement joins TRBV5-6 to TRBJ1-2, with TRBD1 matching 7 bases. The receptor's source is a woman younger than 35 in good health and CMV-seronegative. Here the CDR3 reads CASNPTGVVYGYTF. The CDR3 DNA is TGTGCCAGCAACCCTACAGGGGTGGTCTATGGCTACACCTTC.